This T cell receptor (beta chain) originates from a study of technical replicates of blood from a handful of donors. Produced via immunoSEQ multiplex PCR; TCRdb's table is partial and in-frame only. The repertoire has fewer than 90,000 clones, approximately 91% of them found once; the top ten carry about 0.41%. CDR1 and CDR2 (germline): SGHTA, FQGTGA. The V segment lost 4 bases and the J segment 4 bases; nucleotides outside the gene matches: 4. The CDR3 length is 14 residues. The sample was T cells isolated from PBMCs. This chain links TRBV7-3 with TRBJ1-5, with 7 bases matching TRBD1. The sequence derives from a human donor in good health. As DNA, the CDR3 is TGTGCCAGCAGCTCGGGACAGCCAAATCAGCCCCAGCATTTT. It encodes CASSSGQPNQPQHF. Full variable domain (missing parts from reference TRBV7-3 and TRBJ1-5): GAGVSQTPSNKVTEKGKYVELRCDPISGHTALYWYRQSLGQGPEFLIYFQGTGAADDSGLPNDRFFAVRPEGSVSTLKIQRTERGDSAVYLCASSSGQPNQPQHFGDGTRLSIL.